The T cell receptor (beta chain) described here comes from a study of cytomegalovirus exposure and HLA in healthy donors. Overall study results and limits: Most CMV-associated TCR beta chains appeared HLA-restricted in a later analysis. In an earlier analysis, about 87% or about 30%: the productive usage of most TCR beta V segments.

As to this clone: What it binds is not known.

Primers included in the PCR were 60 Vbeta and 13 Jbeta primers. Sequencing used immunoSEQ multiplex PCR; TCRdb keeps in-frame clones, though not all of them. The data hold roughly 58,000 clones, with about 83% observed a single time. The CDR3 spans 13 residues. V dropped 0 bases and J dropped 7; count of bases not matched to a gene: 2. Per the germline V gene, CDR1 is SNHLY and CDR2 is FYNNEI. The chain uses TRBV2 and TRBJ1-1; 7 bases fit TRBD1. This sequence was found in a human donor in good health. Sequencing was carried out using PBMCs. Here the CDR3 DNA reads TGTGCCAGCAGTGAAGCAGGGGGCATTGAAGCTTTCTTT. Translated, it gives CASSEAGGIEAFF.